Each of the 20 T cell receptor beta chains below was sequenced from the same sample in a study of T cell repertoires in cytomegalovirus infection. In TCRdb, the reads were re-called with MiXCR into one record per CDR3 protein. The sample has around 550,000 distinct CDR3 sequences; less than 30% are singletons. The sample was PBMCs. All receptors derive from a human donor in good health (CMV status not recorded). Some clones in this sample may be carry-over from other donors' samples.

V gene TRBV12-3 or TRBV12-4 combines with J gene TRBJ2-1; TRBD2 matches at 8 bases. The CDR3 runs 16 residues. V shed 5 bases and J 7 bases; nucleotides not matched to a gene: 13. CDR3 loop: CASSVGLSGVRNEQFF. The CDR3 region has the DNA TGTGCCAGCAGTGTTGGGCTTAGCGGGGTCAGGAATGAGCAGTTCTTC.

This clonotype has only a few counts. The chain has TRBV5-1 and TRBJ2-1; the match to TRBD2 covers 9 bases. Trimming took 0 bases from V and 5 from J; bases not matched to a gene: 6. CDR3 size: 16 residues. CDR1 SGHRS and CDR2 YFSETQ come from the germline V gene. CDR3 sequence (DNA): TGCGCCAGCAGCTTGGTAGCTAGCGGGACTAACAATGAGCAGTTCTTC. Its protein is CASSLVASGTNNEQFF.

This clonotype was detected ten times or more. This chain uses TRBV12-3 or TRBV12-4 with TRBJ2-7; no clear D. CDR3 length: 13 residues. Trimming removed 3 bases from V and 0 bases from J, with 6 bases in between. CDR3 sequence (DNA): TGTGCCAGCAGTTTCGTGGTCTCCTACGAGCAGTACTTC. Translation: CASSFVVSYEQYF.

This clonotype was observed a few times. The chain recombines TRBV6-5 with TRBJ2-1; TRBD2 aligns across 10 bases. In germline, CDR1 is MNHEY, CDR2 SVGAGI. The ends lost 2 bases at V and 8 bases at J; junction bases unmatched: 12. The CDR3 contains 17 residues. CDR3 DNA sequence: TGTGCCAGCAGTTACGGATCATATCCTAGCGGGAGTGATGAGCAGTTCTTC. It specifies CASSYGSYPSGSDEQFF.

V is TRBV19 and J is TRBJ2-1; TRBD2 matches 8 bases. Unmatched junction bases numbered 4, after V lost 3 bases and J lost 0 bases. Germline CDR1 and CDR2: LNHDA and SQIVND (reference sequence). The CDR3 runs to 16 residues. In DNA form, the CDR3 reads TGTGCCAGTAGTATCGAGCGGGAGAGCTCCTACAATGAGCAGTTCTTC. It translates to CASSIERESSYNEQFF. Variable domain in full (rest from reference TRBV19 and TRBJ2-1): DGGITQSPKYLFRKEGQNVTLSCEQNLNHDAMYWYRQDPGQGLRLIYYSQIVNDFQKGDIAEGYSVSREKKESFPLTVTSAQKNPTAFYLCASSIERESSYNEQFFGPGTRLTVL.

The CDR3: CASSPRDRGSPVAGGRQETQYF. As DNA, the CDR3 is TGTGCCAGCAGTCCCCGGGACAGGGGTTCCCCGGTGGCGGGAGGCCGACAAGAGACCCAGTACTTC. This rearrangement joins TRBV6-2 or TRBV6-3 to TRBJ2-5, with 10 positions matching TRBD1. Germline-derived CDR1 and CDR2 are MNHEY and SVGEGT. This CDR3 region has 22 residues. V lost 5 bases to trimming and J lost 2 bases; unmatched junction nucleotides: 26.

This clonotype was detected many times. CDR3 region: CASSHPSRTPQETQYF. CDR3 nucleotides: TGCGCCAGCAGCCACCCCTCGAGGACCCCTCAAGAGACCCAGTACTTC. The chain is built from TRBV4-1 and TRBJ2-5, with unresolved D. The CDR3 contains 16 residues. From germline, CDR1 is MGHRA and CDR2 YSYEKL. V lost 3 bases and J 2 bases, leaving 16 bases between the germline ends.

The chain uses TRBV6-5 and TRBJ2-1; TRBD2 matches at 7 bases. The trim removed 6 bases at V and 8 bases at J, leaving 13 bases unmatched. From germline, CDR1 is MNHEY and CDR2 SVGAGI. The CDR3 totals 15 residues. CDR3 DNA: TGTGCCAGCAGCACCCTGGCGGGAGTGTTCGATGAGCAGTTCTTC. This encodes CASSTLAGVFDEQFF.

V gene TRBV18 combines with J gene TRBJ1-1; 7 bases align to TRBD1. V was clipped by 3 bases and J by 0 bases; unmatched bases: 4. The germline V gene encodes CDR1 KGHSH and CDR2 LQKENI. The length of the CDR3 is 15 residues. Here the CDR3 reads CASSPTGQMNTEAFF. Here the CDR3 DNA reads TGTGCCAGCTCACCCACGGGACAGATGAACACTGAAGCTTTCTTT.

This clonotype was counted ten times or more. The chain uses TRBV7-2 and TRBJ2-1; possibly TRBD1 or TRBD2 for D (7 bases each). From germline, CDR1 is SGHTA and CDR2 FQGNSA. V lost 10 bases to trimming and J lost 16 bases, with 17 bases between them. The length of the CDR3 is 10 residues. DNA for the CDR3: TGTGCCATCGGGGGGACAGCCCCATTCTTC. It translates to CAIGGTAPFF.

CDR3 sequence reads: CASSIAGGNQPQHF. CDR3 bases: TGTGCCAGTAGTATCGCGGGAGGCAATCAGCCCCAGCATTTT. The rearrangement joins TRBV19 to TRBJ1-5; D unclear. From germline, CDR1 is LNHDA and CDR2 SQIVND (reference sequence). There are 14 residues in the CDR3. V shed 3 bases and J shed 2 bases, with 8 bases lying between them. The complete variable domain, with remaining parts taken from reference TRBV19 and TRBJ1-5, reads DGGITQSPKYLFRKEGQNVTLSCEQNLNHDAMYWYRQDPGQGLRLIYYSQIVNDFQKGDIAEGYSVSREKKESFPLTVTSAQKNPTAFYLCASSIAGGNQPQHFGDGTRLSIL.

This clonotype was detected only a few times. The chain carries TRBV7-9 and TRBJ1-1; a possible D gene is TRBD1 (5 bases). This CDR3 comprises 14 residues. CDR1 is SEHNR and CDR2 is FQNEAQ in the germline V gene (reference sequence). Trimming stripped 3 bases from V and 1 base from J, with 9 bases between. DNA for the CDR3: TGTGCCAGCAGCTTGGAAGGACAGAACACTGAAGCTTTCTTT. It specifies CASSLEGQNTEAFF.

This clonotype occurred a few times. The V call is TRBV4-2, the J call TRBJ1-4, with D possibly TRBD1 on 5 matching bases. The CDR3 length is 14 residues. Germline V gene data show CDR1 as LGHNA and CDR2 as YNFKEQ. The V end was cut by 3 bases, the J end by 7 bases, with 12 bases between. CDR3 loop: CASSHAGLAEKLFF. CDR3 nucleotide sequence: TGTGCCAGCAGCCACGCAGGGTTGGCTGAAAAACTGTTTTTT.

The CDR3 reads CSARAPGQASYEQYF. As DNA, the CDR3 is TGCAGTGCTAGAGCCCCCGGACAGGCCTCCTACGAGCAGTACTTC. V usage is TRBV20-1 and J usage is TRBJ2-7, with 7 bases aligning to TRBD1. With V trimmed by 1 base and J by 0 bases, 6 bases remained unmatched. CDR3 length: 15 amino acids. CDR1 and CDR2 from the germline V gene are DFQATT and SNEGSKA (reference sequence).

This chain connects TRBV11-3 to TRBJ1-1, with 11 bases lining up with TRBD1. Per the germline V gene, CDR1 is SGHNT and CDR2 is YENEEA. V dropped 7 bases and J dropped 7; count of bases not matched to a gene: 8. The CDR3 is 14 residues long. CDR3 residues: CASTPGQGVVEAFF. The CDR3, as DNA: TGTGCCAGCACACCGGGACAGGGGGTTGTTGAAGCTTTCTTT.

V gene TRBV4-2 combines with J gene TRBJ2-4, with 10 bases matching TRBD2. CDR3 size: 16 residues. J was trimmed by 12 bases and V by 1 base; bases with no gene match: 12. Per the germline V gene, CDR1 is LGHNA and CDR2 is YNFKEQ. The CDR3, as DNA: TGTGCCAGCAGCCAAGCTTCTAGCGGGGGTCTAGGCACTCAGTACTTC. Translated: CASSQASSGGLGTQYF.

This clonotype has only a few counts. This chain uses TRBV4-1 with TRBJ1-5, with D perhaps matching TRBD1 (5 bases). The V end was cut by 0 bases, the J end by 3 bases, with 6 bases between. Germline CDR1 MGHRA, CDR2 YSYEKL. The CDR3 consists of 14 residues. In DNA form, the CDR3 reads TGCGCCAGCAGCCAAGAGGACACCAATCAGCCCCAGCATTTT. This encodes CASSQEDTNQPQHF.

This clonotype was counted only a few times. The V gene is TRBV27, the J gene TRBJ2-1; 10 nucleotides line up with TRBD1. J lost 0 bases, V lost 2 bases, and 7 bases had no gene match. Germline values: CDR1 MNHEY, CDR2 SMNVEV (reference sequence). The CDR3 totals 18 residues. The chain's CDR3 is CASSLVTGTGASYNEQFF. DNA of the CDR3: TGTGCCAGCAGTTTAGTAACCGGGACAGGGGCCTCCTACAATGAGCAGTTCTTC.

This clonotype has only a few counts. The rearrangement links TRBV20-1 to TRBJ2-3; D may be TRBD1 (6 bases). With 3 bases removed from V and 1 base from J, the gap between germline ends came to 11 bases. From germline, CDR1 is DFQATT and CDR2 SNEGSKA (reference sequence). This CDR3 contains 14 residues. This CDR3 reads CSASEPGGTDTQYF. The CDR3 DNA is TGCAGTGCTAGTGAGCCAGGGGGCACAGATACGCAGTATTTT.

The chain has TRBV7-8 and TRBJ2-1, with 7 positions matching TRBD2. After removal of 5 bases from V and 7 bases from J, the junction contained 14 bases not matched to a gene. CDR1 is SGHVS, CDR2 FQNEAQ, per germline. The CDR3 contains 16 residues. As DNA, the CDR3 is TGTGCCAGCAGCCCTGCCCTAGCGGCGTCGACAAATGAGCAGTTCTTC. Its translation: CASSPALAASTNEQFF.